These 3 T cell receptor beta chains were all obtained from the same sample, sequenced in a study of human T cells and chemical hapten exposure. TCRdb reprocessed the RACE reads with MiXCR, giving one entry per CDR3 protein. The table records 280,000 or so distinct CDR3 sequences, 7.5% to 9% of them present only once. Time point of the sample: pre-sensitization, week 0. The treatment is: therapeutic diphenylcyclopropenone sensitization with weekly scalp DPC. The sequencing used whole blood, collected in connection with sensitization to the hapten diphenylcyclopropenone (DPC). The receptors were sampled from a man aged 18 to 35 with alopecia areata. Some clones in this sample may be carry-over from other donors' samples.

This chain joins TRBV3-1 and TRBJ1-6; possibly TRBD1 for D (5 bases). This CDR3 region has 13 residues. Trimming pared 2 bases from V and 10 bases from J, leaving 9 bases between. Germline V gene lookup returns CDR1 LGHDT and CDR2 YNNKEL (reference sequence). The chain's CDR3 is CASSQQGRSPLHF. CDR3 bases: TGTGCCAGCAGCCAACAGGGTAGGTCACCCCTCCACTTT.

The genes are TRBV29-1 and TRBJ2-7; tentatively, D is TRBD1 or TRBD2 (5 bases each). In germline, CDR1 is SQVTM, CDR2 ANQGSEA. The CDR3 is 12 residues long. Trimming pared 6 bases from V and 6 bases from J, leaving 15 bases between. The CDR3 bases are TGCAGCGTGGTCGACTGGGACGGCGAGCAGTACTTC. This sequence encodes CSVVDWDGEQYF.

This clonotype appeared a few times. Sequence at one end of the junction differs from germline and may be a read error. The chain combines TRBV6-5 with TRBJ2-5, with D possibly matching TRBD1 (5 bases). CDR1 is MNHEY, CDR2 SVGAGI, per germline. The CDR3 is 18 amino acids. DNA for the CDR3: TGTGCCAGCAGTTATGGGCGTGAAGAGTGGGGCCCCCAAGAGATCCAGTACTTC. Its protein product is CASSYGREEWGPQEIQYF.